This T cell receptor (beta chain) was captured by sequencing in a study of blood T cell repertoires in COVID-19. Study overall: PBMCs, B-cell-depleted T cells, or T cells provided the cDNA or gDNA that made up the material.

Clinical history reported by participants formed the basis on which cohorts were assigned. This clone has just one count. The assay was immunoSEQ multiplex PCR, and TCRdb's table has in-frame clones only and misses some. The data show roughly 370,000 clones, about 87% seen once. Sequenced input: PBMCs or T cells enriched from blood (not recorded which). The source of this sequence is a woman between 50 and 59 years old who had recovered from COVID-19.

DNA for the CDR3: TGCGCCAGCAGCCAAGATCGGTGGGGGGTTACTGAAGCTTTCTTT. It codes for CASSQDRWGVTEAFF. The rearrangement joins TRBV4-3 to TRBJ1-1; possible D gene TRBD1, 5 bases. Germline V CDR1 and CDR2: LGHNA, YSLEER. This CDR3 comprises 15 residues. Trimming removed 0 bases from V and 5 bases from J, with 13 bases in between.